These 5 T cell receptor beta chains share one sample of origin, sequenced in a study of T cells of healthy individuals. TCRdb recomputed calls from the 5' RACE reads with MiXCR, one row per CDR3 protein. This sample yields 60,000 to 70,000 distinct CDR3 sequences, of which about 17% are seen a single time; around 5.1% belongs to the top ten. Source of these receptors: a human donor in good health.

This clonotype was observed many times. The chain carries TRBV27 and TRBJ2-3; 9 bases map to TRBD2. CDR1 is MNHEY, CDR2 SMNVEV, per germline (reference sequence). V lost 3 bases, J lost 0 bases, and 7 bases stayed unmatched. The CDR3 loop spans 17 amino acids. CDR3 nucleotide sequence: TGTGCCAGCAGTTTTCTCCTAGCGGGGACTAGCACAGATACGCAGTATTTT. It translates to CASSFLLAGTSTDTQYF.

This clonotype showed up many times. This rearrangement joins TRBV6-5 to TRBJ1-4; TRBD1 might be the D (5 bases). CDR3 length: 14 amino acids. Germline V CDR1 and CDR2: MNHEY, SVGAGI. The V end lost 6 bases, the J end lost 4 bases, and 12 bases lay between the germline ends. The CDR3 nucleotides are TGTGCCAGCAGACTTCAGGGAATTAATGAAAAACTGTTTTTT. Its translation: CASRLQGINEKLFF.

At least ten counts were recorded for this clonotype. V is TRBV25-1 and J is TRBJ2-3, with D possibly called TRBD1 or TRBD2 (5 bases each). Germline CDR1 and CDR2: MGHDK and SYGVNS. Trimming left V 6 bases short and J 2 bases short, with 6 bases between. The CDR3 sequence is 12 residues long. The CDR3 sequence: CASRGPTDTQYF. CDR3 nucleotides: TGTGCCAGCAGGGGACCCACAGATACGCAGTATTTT.

This chain joins TRBV19 and TRBJ1-5; a weak D match, TRBD1 (5 bases). This CDR3 spans 15 amino acids. V gave up 5 bases and J gave up 2 bases, with 13 bases separating them. Germline CDR1 LNHDA, CDR2 SQIVND (reference sequence). CDR3 nucleotides: TGTGCCAGTAGTGTTGATTCGGGGGGCAATCAGCCCCAGCATTTT. The encoded protein is CASSVDSGGNQPQHF.

This clonotype showed up many times. The chain carries TRBV7-9 and TRBJ2-7; D is perhaps TRBD1 or TRBD2 (6 bases each). The germline gives CDR1 SEHNR, CDR2 FQNEAQ (reference sequence). The CDR3 has 13 amino acids. V was cut by 3 bases and J by 6 bases, with 12 bases left in between. The CDR3 spells CASSFRTAGEQYF. Written as DNA, the CDR3 is TGTGCCAGCAGCTTTCGGACAGCGGGCGAGCAGTACTTC.